This T cell receptor beta chain was recovered during a study of blood T cell repertoires in COVID-19. The method was immunoSEQ multiplex PCR; TCRdb's version includes in-frame clones alone and lacks a portion of them. The profile covers 300,000 to 400,000 clones, with more than 70% appearing a single time and approximately 3.1% taken by the ten largest. Germline CDR1 and CDR2: SGHNT and YYREEE (reference sequence). V lost 3 bases to trimming and J lost 4 bases, with 14 bases between them. This CDR3 comprises 15 residues. What was sequenced was peripheral blood. This sequence was found in a man younger than 40 with active or convalescent COVID-19. The chain employs TRBV5-4 and TRBJ1-3, with TRBD1 as a possible D gene (6 bases). CDR3 sequence reads: CASSSARGGGNTIYF. In DNA, the CDR3 is TGTGCCAGCAGCTCCGCCAGGGGCGGGGGAAACACCATATATTTT.